These 11 T cell receptor beta chains originate from one sample sequenced in a study of T cell changes during pregnancy in multiple sclerosis. Here immunoSEQ multiplex PCR was the method, and the copy in TCRdb shows in-frame clones only, minus some. The sample includes about 79,000 clones, under 95% of them seen just once. This sample comprised CD4+ T cells from peripheral blood mononuclear cells, obtained in the second trimester of pregnancy. Source of these receptors: a female donor with multiple sclerosis, enrolled in a pregnancy study.

The V call is TRBV5-1, the J call TRBJ2-5, with 7 bases fitting TRBD2. The CDR3 sequence is 15 residues long. CDR1 and CDR2 from the germline V gene are SGHRS and YFSETQ. V lost 5 bases and J lost 4; bases outside the gene matches: 11. CDR3 region: CASSGGRGEGETQYF. In DNA form, the CDR3 reads TGCGCCAGCAGTGGGGGACGAGGGGAGGGAGAGACCCAGTACTTC.

V and J are TRBV7-2 and TRBJ1-1; 7 nucleotides align to TRBD1. Germline assignment: CDR1 SGHTA and CDR2 FQGNSA. CDR3 length equals 13 residues. V dropped 5 bases and J dropped 6; count of bases not matched to a gene: 6. The chain's CDR3 is CASSRATGAEAFF. The CDR3 DNA follows: TGTGCCAGCAGCCGAGCCACAGGGGCTGAAGCTTTCTTT.

CDR3 residues: CASSRTETYGYTF. For the CDR3, the DNA is TGTGCCAGCAGCAGGACAGAAACCTATGGCTACACCTTC. The chain joins TRBV7-8 to TRBJ1-2, with TRBD1 as a possible D gene (6 bases). Trimming stripped 5 bases from V and 4 bases from J, with 11 bases between. Germline values: CDR1 SGHVS, CDR2 FQNEAQ. The CDR3 length is 13 residues.

The chain combines TRBV19 with TRBJ1-6, with D perhaps matching TRBD1 (5 bases). The V end was cut by 4 bases, the J end by 0 bases, with 16 bases between. There are 18 residues in the CDR3. Germline V gene lookup returns CDR1 LNHDA and CDR2 SQIVND (reference sequence). The CDR3 nucleotides are TGTGCCAGTAGTAAGGGGCTGGTGAGGAGCTCCTATAATTCACCCCTCCACTTT. It specifies CASSKGLVRSSYNSPLHF.

J is TRBJ1-2 and V is TRBV19; unclear D gene. V lost 8 bases and J 4 bases, leaving 5 bases between the germline ends. Germline V gene data show CDR1 as LNHDA and CDR2 as SQIVND (reference sequence). The CDR3 contains 10 residues. CDR3 in DNA: TGTGCCAGTTCCAGCTATGGCTACACCTTC. Protein product: CASSSYGYTF. Full variable domain (missing parts from reference TRBV19 and TRBJ1-2): DGGITQSPKYLFRKEGQNVTLSCEQNLNHDAMYWYRQDPGQGLRLIYYSQIVNDFQKGDIAEGYSVSREKKESFPLTVTSAQKNPTAFYLCASSSYGYTFGSGTRLTVV.

This clone was seen ten or more times. J is TRBJ2-7 and V is TRBV28; 8 bases are a match to TRBD1. Germline V lookup: CDR1 MDHEN, CDR2 SYDVKM. The CDR3 contains 14 residues. Trimming removed 2 bases from V and 3 bases from J; junction bases left unmatched: 3. CDR3 sequence (DNA): TGTGCCAGCAGTTTAACGACAGGGGACTACGAGCAGTACTTC. Translation gives CASSLTTGDYEQYF.

The chain combines TRBV29-1 with TRBJ2-7, with 8 bases identical to TRBD1. The CDR3 loop spans 13 amino acids. Germline V gives CDR1 SQVTM, CDR2 ANQGSEA. The junction had 5 bases not matched to a gene; V was cut back by 5 bases and J by 2 bases. CDR3 region: CSVTWTGTYEQYF. The CDR3 DNA sequence: TGCAGCGTTACATGGACAGGGACCTACGAGCAGTACTTC.

This sequence joins TRBV5-1 and TRBJ2-3; D is undetermined. Germline assignment: CDR1 SGHRS and CDR2 YFSETQ. V lost 2 bases and J 3 bases, leaving 4 bases between the germline ends. The CDR3 has 12 residues. The CDR3 region has the DNA TGCGCCAGCAGCTTTAGAACAGATACGCAGTATTTT. Translated: CASSFRTDTQYF.

The rearrangement joins TRBV29-1 to TRBJ2-2; TRBD2 agrees at 10 bases. In germline, CDR1 is SQVTM, CDR2 ANQGSEA. Unmatched junction bases numbered 6, after V lost 8 bases and J lost 6 bases. The CDR3 extends over 13 amino acids. CDR3 coding DNA: TGCAGCACACTAGCGGGATGGTCCGGGGAGCTGTTTTTT. Encoded protein: CSTLAGWSGELFF.

On this clone: The junction departs from the called germline gene at one end, perhaps through a read error. The CDR3 bases are TGTGCCAGCAGTGAAATAACTAGTCACCGAAACTTC. This codes for CASSEITSHRNF. V is TRBV6-1 and J is TRBJ2-5; the D gene is possibly TRBD2 (5 bases). This CDR3 is 12 amino acids long. The V gene's germline CDR1 is MNHNS and CDR2 SASEGT.

CDR3 amino acids: CASSLLRQGEHGYTF. In DNA form, the CDR3 reads TGTGCCAGCAGCTTGTTGCGACAGGGAGAGCATGGCTACACCTTC. The V gene is TRBV5-4, the J gene TRBJ1-2, with TRBD1 identical over 7 bases. Germline V lookup: CDR1 SGHNT, CDR2 YYREEE (reference sequence). CDR3 length: 15 residues. The ends lost 1 base at V and 6 bases at J; junction bases unmatched: 9.